These T cell receptor beta chains were read from a single sample in a study of blood T cell repertoires in COVID-19. Data came from immunoSEQ multiplex PCR; TCRdb stores just in-frame clones and leaves some out. In the table there are 260,000 or so clones, nearly 90% of which are singletons. The sequencing sample was made of peripheral blood. These receptors all stem from a man aged 18 to 29 with active or convalescent COVID-19. Both conserved end residues are part of each CDR3. The D gene is left open where the match is weak. Not every row has a clone size; where given, it reads once, few, many or a size class.

j_gene,len,v_gene,d_gene,abundance,CDR3aa,CDR3nt
TRBJ2-7,15,TRBV7-2,TRBD1,.,CASSLVSGGTGEQYF,TGTGCCAGCAGCTTAGTTTCAGGGGGCACTGGCGAGCAGTACTTC
TRBJ2-1,14,TRBV3-1/TRBV3-2,.,.,CASSQEVGRNEQFF,TGTGCCAGCAGCCAAGAAGTCGGTCGCAATGAGCAGTTCTTC
TRBJ1-2,15,TRBV5-1,.,.,CASSPDGGLAYGYTF,TGCGCCAGCAGCCCGGACGGGGGGCTAGCCTATGGCTACACCTTC
TRBJ1-1,11,TRBV15,.,.,CATGPRTEAFF,TGTGCCACGGGGCCTAGGACTGAAGCTTTCTTT
TRBJ1-3,13,TRBV19,.,.,CASSPSGGNTIYF,TGTGCCAGTAGTCCCTCGGGGGGAAACACCATATATTTT
TRBJ1-1,14,TRBV9,TRBD1,.,CASSGGQGAGEAFF,TGTGCCAGCAGCGGCGGACAGGGGGCTGGTGAAGCTTTCTTT
TRBJ2-2,15,TRBV10-1,.,few,CASSESRGRTGELFF,TGCGCCAGCAGTGAGTCAAGGGGTAGGACCGGGGAGCTGTTTTTT
TRBJ1-2,14,TRBV10-3,.,.,CAISEGGGVYGYTF,TGTGCCATCAGTGAAGGGGGAGGGGTCTATGGCTACACCTTC
TRBJ2-1,15,TRBV9,TRBD2,.,CASSVDPGRHNEQFF,TGTGCCAGCAGCGTAGACCCCGGGAGGCACAATGAGCAGTTCTTC
TRBJ2-4,14,TRBV7-9,.,.,CASSSSTTANIQYF,TGTGCCAGCAGCTCATCGACTACCGCAAACATTCAGTACTTC
TRBJ1-1,15,TRBV3-1/TRBV3-2,.,.,CASSQEWRDHTEAFF,TGTGCCAGCAGCCAAGAGTGGAGGGACCACACTGAAGCTTTCTTT
TRBJ2-1,15,TRBV7-3,TRBD2,.,CASSKISGGVNEQFF,TGTGCCAGCAGCAAAATTAGCGGGGGTGTCAATGAGCAGTTCTTC
TRBJ1-1,15,TRBV4-1,.,.,CASSQEARGITEAFF,TGCGCCAGCAGCCAAGAGGCCAGGGGAATCACTGAAGCTTTCTTT
TRBJ1-1,12,TRBV2,.,.,CARQERNTEAFF,TGTGCCAGACAAGAAAGGAACACTGAAGCTTTCTTT
TRBJ1-2,13,TRBV19,.,few,CASSMTENYGYTF,TGTGCCAGTAGTATGACTGAGAACTATGGCTACACCTTC
TRBJ2-7,15,TRBV3-1/TRBV3-2,TRBD2,.,CASSQSRTSGAEQYF,TGTGCCAGCAGCCAATCGCGGACTAGCGGGGCTGAGCAGTACTTC
TRBJ1-4,15,TRBV5-6,.,once,CASSRRGGVLEKLFF,TGTGCCAGCTCAAGAAGGGGAGGCGTCTTGGAAAAACTGTTTTTT
TRBJ2-1,16,TRBV13,TRBD2,.,CASSSLREGVTDEQFF,TGTGCCAGCAGTTCCCTTCGGGAGGGGGTTACGGATGAGCAGTTCTTC
TRBJ1-1,14,TRBV27,.,.,CASVSGEVGTEAFF,TGTGCCAGCGTATCGGGGGAGGTTGGTACTGAAGCTTTCTTT
TRBJ1-2,12,TRBV5-1,TRBD1,.,CASSRGQNGYTF,TGCGCCAGCAGCCGGGGACAGAATGGCTACACCTTC